A single sample is the source of the 10 T cell receptor beta chains below, sequenced in a study of PD-L1 blockade in urothelial cancer. Sample time point: peripheral blood 6 weeks after treatment start. Assay used: immunoSEQ multiplex PCR; TCRdb lists only in-frame clones, some missing. The table records 120,000 or so clones, roughly 82% of them present only once. The sample here was PBMCs, taken around atezolizumab (anti-PD-L1) treatment. The origin of the receptors is a man aged 50-60 years with urothelial cancer.

V and J are TRBV11-2 and TRBJ1-1; TRBD1 matches at 8 bases. The V and J ends lost 4 bases and 0 bases, in that order; junction bases with no gene match: 10. CDR3 length: 17 amino acids. Germline V gene data show CDR1 as SGHAT and CDR2 as FQNNGV. The CDR3 loop reads CASSSPKQGGVNTEAFF. CDR3 nucleotide sequence: TGTGCCAGCAGCTCCCCCAAACAGGGGGGAGTGAACACTGAAGCTTTCTTT.

This clone was recorded once. One end of the junction varies from germline; a read error may be responsible. V is TRBV19 and J is TRBJ1-2, with D perhaps matching TRBD1 (5 bases). The CDR3 is 14 residues long. Per the germline V gene, CDR1 is LNHDA and CDR2 is SQIVND (reference sequence). The CDR3 here is CASSISGTNSGYTF. The CDR3 DNA sequence: TGTGCCAGTAGTATTTCAGGGACTAACTCTGGCTACACCTTC.

The chain recombines TRBV30 with TRBJ1-1; 7 bases line up with TRBD1. This CDR3 comprises 11 residues. Germline loops: CDR1 GTSNPN, CDR2 SVGIG (reference sequence). Trimming removed 4 bases from V and 5 bases from J; junction bases left unmatched: 1. Here the CDR3 DNA reads TGTGCCTGGACACAGGGGACTGAAGCTTTCTTT. Protein sequence: CAWTQGTEAFF.

The rearrangement links TRBV7-2 to TRBJ2-7; weak D call: TRBD2 (7 bases). From germline, CDR1 is SGHTA and CDR2 FQGNSA. V dropped 2 bases and J dropped 5 bases, with 13 bases sitting between them. The CDR3 runs to 14 residues. CDR3 region: CASSLRGGIDEQYF. CDR3 coding DNA: TGTGCCAGCAGCTTAAGGGGGGGAATCGACGAGCAGTACTTC.

The chain couples TRBV5-8 to TRBJ2-4; 7 positions agree with TRBD1. V lost 4 bases, J lost 5 bases, and 6 bases stayed unmatched. Germline V gene data show CDR1 as SGHTS and CDR2 as YDEGEE. This CDR3 is 14 amino acids long. CDR3 protein: CASSKDRWENIQYF. The CDR3 coding sequence is TGTGCCAGCAGCAAGGACAGGTGGGAAAACATTCAGTACTTC.

This rearrangement joins TRBV5-1 to TRBJ2-3; 11 nucleotides line up with TRBD2. This CDR3 has 18 amino acids. With 0 bases clipped from V and 4 bases from J, the junction kept 10 bases outside the gene matches. Germline values: CDR1 SGHRS, CDR2 YFSETQ. The DNA for the CDR3 is TGCGCCAGCAGCTTGGGGATCATAGCGGGAGGGCCCGCAGATACGCAGTATTTT. Its protein is CASSLGIIAGGPADTQYF.

The chain joins TRBV30 to TRBJ1-3, with D unresolved. Germline CDR1 is GTSNPN and CDR2 is SVGIG (reference sequence). CDR3 length: 13 residues. The V end lost 1 base, the J end lost 0 bases, and 4 bases lay between the germline ends. The CDR3 loop is CAWSAGSGNTIYF. CDR3 sequence (DNA): TGTGCCTGGAGTGCGGGCTCTGGAAACACCATATATTTT.

The chain is built from TRBV5-1 and TRBJ1-1; possibly TRBD1 for D (6 bases). The CDR3 runs to 15 residues. Germline lookup yields CDR1 SGHRS and CDR2 YFSETQ. Deletions cut 4 bases from V and 1 base from J, with 14 bases between. The CDR3: CASSVRQAGNTEAFF. In DNA, the CDR3 is TGCGCCAGCAGCGTGCGACAGGCCGGGAACACTGAAGCTTTCTTT.

V and J are TRBV27 and TRBJ1-4, with D perhaps matching TRBD1 (5 bases). Germline lookup yields CDR1 MNHEY and CDR2 SMNVEV (reference sequence). V lost 5 bases, J lost 6 bases, and 10 bases lay in between. The CDR3 length is 13 residues. DNA for the CDR3: TGTGCCAGCAGTCGGGGGTATCATGAAAAACTGTTTTTT. Translated, it gives CASSRGYHEKLFF.

The CDR3 sequence: CASSQEDSRSYNSPLHF. Written as DNA, the CDR3 is TGCGCCAGCAGCCAGGAGGACAGCCGCTCCTATAATTCACCCCTCCACTTT. The gene calls are TRBV4-1 and TRBJ1-6, with a possible D match to TRBD1 (6 bases). The CDR3 length is 17 residues. Trimming removed 3 bases from V and 0 bases from J, with 12 bases in between. Germline V gene sequence: CDR1 MGHRA, CDR2 YSYEKL.